This T cell receptor beta chain was found in a study of breast tumors, draining lymph nodes, adjacent tissues. The study's findings and limits: That most tumor T cells come from lymph nodes remained unproven. Luminal-like breast cancer showed significantly higher tumor–nontumor repertoire similarity than basal-like. Tumor TCR diversity was below lymph nodes but above nontumor tissue.

This clonotype was seen at least ten times. Its antigen is still unknown. The lymph nodes were axillary draining lymph nodes from breast cancer patients. CDR3 length: 15 amino acids. The V end was cut by 4 bases, the J end by 1 base, with 15 bases between. From germline, CDR1 is SGHRS and CDR2 YFSETQ. TCRdb recomputed calls from the multiplex PCR reads with MiXCR, one row per CDR3 protein. The sample yields over 150,000 distinct CDR3 sequences, over 25% seen once. The sequencing sample was made of axillary lymph node tissue. This TCR came from a female donor with breast cancer. Some clones in this sample may be carry-over from other donors' samples. The chain is built from TRBV5-1 and TRBJ2-7; D is possibly TRBD1 (5 bases). The CDR3 region has the DNA TGCGCCAGCAGCACCCAGGGTGCTGGGTCCTACGAGCAGTACTTC. It codes for CASSTQGAGSYEQYF.